This paragraph reports one T cell receptor beta chain. Its antigen is as yet unknown. The CDR3 has 15 amino acids. Trimming took 0 bases from V and 0 from J, leaving 6 bases between them. Germline assignment: CDR1 MNHNY and CDR2 SVGAGI (reference sequence). The data belong to a study of cytomegalovirus exposure and HLA in healthy donors. General study results and limits: Whilst most TCR sequences proved rare, a subset of public TCRs occurred across many donors. The study labeled 164 TCR beta chains cytomegalovirus-associated. The TCR clusters that emerged in the first cohort tended, a later analysis found, to co-occur in the roughly 130 validation repertoires.

The table came from immunoSEQ multiplex PCR; TCRdb's copy has only in-frame clones and leaves some out. The sample has approximately 130,000 clones; about 85% are singletons. The source of this sequence is a woman in her twenties or thirties in good health and CMV-seronegative. This rearrangement joins TRBV6-6 to TRBJ1-5; D is unresolved. The sample consisted of PBMCs. The CDR3 bases are TGTGCCAGCAGTTACTCATTGGCTAGCAATCAGCCCCAGCATTTT. Protein: CASSYSLASNQPQHF.